This T cell receptor (beta chain) came from a study of blood T cell repertoires in COVID-19. Overall study context: Collection of acute and convalescent COVID-19 samples took place in the United States, Italy and Spain. PBMCs, B-cell-depleted T cells, or T cells provided the cDNA or gDNA that made up the material.

In the authors' methods: How many nucleated cells were present was estimated from reference gene primer amplification. TCRdb's copy holds only in-frame clones and misses some; the assay was immunoSEQ multiplex PCR. The DNA gave D and trimming, while V, J and clone size come from that table. The sample has about 140,000 clones; around nine tenths are singletons. This clone was picked up one time. V shed 2 bases and J shed 9 bases, with 15 bases lying between them. This CDR3 region has 14 residues. The germline V gene encodes CDR1 SGHRS and CDR2 YFSETQ. The material sequenced was peripheral blood. The chain joins TRBV5-1 to TRBJ2-1, with D maybe TRBD2 (5 bases). This TCR was sampled from a human donor in a cohort sampled during active COVID-19. The DNA for the CDR3 is TGCGCCAGCAGCTTAGGACTGGAAGCCCCTGAGCAGTTCTTC. Translating it yields CASSLGLEAPEQFF.